These 26 T cell receptor beta chains were sequenced from one sample in a study of blood T cell repertoires in COVID-19. Only in-frame clones appear in the TCRdb table, and some are missing; sequencing was by immunoSEQ multiplex PCR. The sample includes fewer than 400,000 clones, 75% to 90% of them seen just once. Source material: PBMCs or T cells enriched from blood (not recorded which). Source of these receptors: a man in his sixties who had recovered from COVID-19.

This chain joins TRBV6-5 and TRBJ1-5, with 7 bases that match TRBD1. Germline lookup yields CDR1 MNHEY and CDR2 SVGAGI. The V and J ends lost 6 bases and 2 bases, in that order; junction bases with no gene match: 4. The CDR3 spans 14 residues. CDR3 nucleotide sequence: TGTGCCAGCAGGAACAGGGGTGGCAATCAGCCCCAGCATTTT. Protein: CASRNRGGNQPQHF.

The V gene is TRBV7-2, the J gene TRBJ1-5; no definite D call. Germline CDR1 SGHTA, CDR2 FQGNSA. V shed 1 base and J shed 9 bases, with 7 bases lying between them. The CDR3 has 12 amino acids. CDR3 sequence (DNA): TGTGCCAGCAGCTTAGATGTCGGGCCCCAGCATTTT. This translates into CASSLDVGPQHF. Complete variable domain (other parts from reference TRBV7-2 and TRBJ1-5): GAGVSQSPSNKVTEKGKDVELRCDPISGHTALYWYRQSLGQGLEFLIYFQGNSAPDKSGLPSDRFSAERTGGSVSTLTIQRTQQEDSAVYLCASSLDVGPQHFGDGTRLSIL.

V usage is TRBV11-2 and J usage is TRBJ1-3; D remains ambiguous. Germline V gene sequence: CDR1 SGHAT, CDR2 FQNNGV. This CDR3 comprises 16 residues. Trimming shortened V by 3 bases and J by 1 base, and 13 bases separated the two germline ends. CDR3 protein: CASSLSSAASGNTIYF. The CDR3 DNA sequence: TGTGCCAGCAGCTTGAGTTCGGCGGCATCTGGAAACACCATATATTTT.

The gene calls are TRBV19 and TRBJ1-5; 9 bases are shared with TRBD1. The length of the CDR3 is 16 residues. With 8 bases clipped from V and 4 bases from J, the junction kept 12 bases outside the gene matches. Germline V gene sequence: CDR1 LNHDA, CDR2 SQIVND (reference sequence). CDR3 DNA sequence: TGTGCCAGTTACGAAAAGAAAGACAGGGGGAATCAGCCCCAGCATTTT. Its translation is CASYEKKDRGNQPQHF.

The rearrangement links TRBV5-1 to TRBJ2-2; tentative D call: TRBD2 (6 bases). The CDR3 totals 15 residues. V was clipped by 0 bases and J by 1 base, with 7 bases between them. Germline V gene data show CDR1 as SGHRS and CDR2 as YFSETQ. The CDR3 DNA follows: TGCGCCAGCAGCTTGGACGGGAGGAACACCGGGGAGCTGTTTTTT. This codes for CASSLDGRNTGELFF.

CDR3 region: CASRPWTGGKANEQFF. The CDR3 region has the DNA TGTGCCAGCCGCCCGTGGACAGGGGGAAAGGCCAATGAGCAGTTCTTC. This rearrangement joins TRBV7-9 to TRBJ2-1; 10 nucleotides match TRBD1. Trimming at V came to 8 bases and at J to 6 bases, leaving 13 bases not matched to a gene. CDR1 is SEHNR and CDR2 is FQNEAQ in the germline V gene (reference sequence). This CDR3 is built from 16 residues.

This clone was observed a single time. In DNA form, the CDR3 reads TGTGCCAGCAGCTTAGCGAAGAGTGCAGGTCCGAATTCACCCCTCCACTTT. Amino acid sequence: CASSLAKSAGPNSPLHF. The chain combines TRBV7-2 with TRBJ1-6; no clear D gene. Germline CDR1 is SGHTA and CDR2 is FQGNSA. CDR3 size: 17 residues. Trimming took 0 bases from V and 7 from J, leaving 16 bases between them.

The chain combines TRBV27 with TRBJ1-2; D is undetermined. This CDR3 is built from 12 residues. Trimming shortened V by 7 bases and J by 2 bases, and 8 bases separated the two germline ends. Germline V gene data show CDR1 as MNHEY and CDR2 as SMNVEV (reference sequence). The CDR3 spells CASMGMNYGYTF. CDR3 sequence (DNA): TGTGCCAGCATGGGCATGAACTATGGCTACACCTTC.

This CDR3 reads CASSPGRLRDTQYF. CDR3 nucleotide sequence: TGCGCCAGCAGTCCGGGCAGACTAAGGGATACGCAGTATTTT. The chain uses TRBV23-1 and TRBJ2-3; D is possibly TRBD2 (5 bases). TRBV23-1 is reported as an ORF; its role is uncertain. The CDR3 contains 14 residues. Deletions cut 4 bases from V and 6 bases from J, with 14 bases between.

The chain joins TRBV24-1 to TRBJ2-2, with a possible D match to TRBD2 (5 bases). Trimming pared 3 bases from V and 4 bases from J, leaving 11 bases between. Germline V gene sequence: CDR1 KGHDR, CDR2 SFDVKD. The CDR3 is 15 residues long. CDR3 protein: CATSDERAITGELFF. In DNA, the CDR3 is TGTGCCACCAGTGATGAGAGGGCCATCACCGGGGAGCTGTTTTTT.

The chain carries TRBV5-4 and TRBJ2-1, with D possibly TRBD1 on 7 matching bases. This CDR3 is built from 14 residues. Trimming took 4 bases from V and 3 from J, leaving 11 bases between them. From germline, CDR1 is SGHNT and CDR2 YYREEE (reference sequence). The CDR3 DNA follows: TGTGCCAGCAGCGCGGGACAGCTCTACAATGAGCAGTTCTTC. This codes for CASSAGQLYNEQFF.

The chain recombines TRBV3-1 (or the pseudogene TRBV3-2) with TRBJ1-5; 7 bases agree with TRBD1. This CDR3 comprises 13 residues. Per the germline V gene, CDR1 is LGHDT and CDR2 is YNNKEL (reference sequence). J lost 11 bases, V lost 1 base, and 5 bases had no gene match. CDR3 sequence: CASSQVEGAAQHF. In DNA, the CDR3 is TGTGCCAGCAGCCAAGTTGAGGGGGCGGCCCAGCATTTT.

The chain recombines TRBV18 with TRBJ1-6, with TRBD1 matching 10 bases. Germline values: CDR1 KGHSH, CDR2 LQKENI. This CDR3 has 16 residues. Germline trimming cut 4 bases from V and 3 bases from J; bases unmatched to any gene: 3. The CDR3 loop reads CASSRQGANYNSPLHF. As DNA, the CDR3 is TGTGCCAGCTCACGACAGGGGGCTAACTATAATTCACCCCTCCACTTT. Complete variable domain (other parts from reference TRBV18 and TRBJ1-6): NAGVMQNPRHLVRRRGQEARLRCSPMKGHSHVYWYRQLPEEGLKFMVYLQKENIIDESGMPKERFSAEFPKEGPSILRIQQVVRGDSAAYFCASSRQGANYNSPLHFGNGTRLTVT.

The chain uses TRBV10-3 and TRBJ2-7, with 9 positions matching TRBD2. CDR3 length: 15 residues. With 2 bases clipped from V and 1 base from J, the junction kept 3 bases outside the gene matches. The V gene's germline CDR1 is ENHRY and CDR2 SYGVKD. CDR3 sequence reads: CAISESTSGSYEQYF. CDR3 in DNA: TGTGCCATCAGTGAGAGTACTAGCGGGTCCTACGAGCAGTACTTC.

V gene TRBV18 combines with J gene TRBJ1-6; TRBD1 might be the D (6 bases). Germline-derived CDR1 and CDR2 are KGHSH and LQKENI. The CDR3 is 15 amino acids. Trimming cost V 6 bases and J 8 bases, with 17 bases left between them. CDR3 amino acids: CASSETGGLDSPLHF. As DNA, the CDR3 is TGTGCCAGCTCCGAGACAGGTGGCTTGGATTCACCCCTCCACTTT. Full variable domain (remainder filled in from reference TRBV18 and TRBJ1-6): NAGVMQNPRHLVRRRGQEARLRCSPMKGHSHVYWYRQLPEEGLKFMVYLQKENIIDESGMPKERFSAEFPKEGPSILRIQQVVRGDSAAYFCASSETGGLDSPLHFGNGTRLTVT.

This chain uses TRBV7-9 with TRBJ2-7; TRBD1 matches 8 bases. Germline CDR1 and CDR2: SEHNR and FQNEAQ (reference sequence). This CDR3 spans 16 amino acids. Germline trimming cut 5 bases from V and 1 base from J; bases unmatched to any gene: 10. The CDR3 spells CASSPQGTGLSYEQYF. The CDR3 DNA reads as TGTGCCAGCAGCCCACAAGGGACAGGTTTATCCTACGAGCAGTACTTC. The full variable domain, rest sourced from reference TRBV7-9 and TRBJ2-7, is DTGVSQNPRHKITKRGQNVTFRCDPISEHNRLYWYRQTLGQGPEFLTYFQNEAQLEKSRLLSDRFSAERPKGSFSTLEIQRTEQGDSAMYLCASSPQGTGLSYEQYFGPGTRLTVT.

Turning to this clone: The same CDR3 can be traced to other DNA sequences in this sample. The chain has TRBV27 and TRBJ2-3, with TRBD2 matching over 11 bases. The CDR3 has 15 amino acids. Germline V gene sequence: CDR1 MNHEY, CDR2 SMNVEV (reference sequence). The J segment lost 1 base and the V segment lost 6 bases, leaving 3 bases of the junction unmatched. The CDR3 here is CASSQLAGGTDTQYF. In nucleotides, the CDR3 is TGTGCCAGCAGCCAACTAGCGGGAGGCACAGATACGCAGTATTTT.

This clone was seen a few times. The chain joins TRBV4-3 to TRBJ1-5; D gene uncertain. V was shortened by 6 bases and J by 5 bases, with 23 bases between the two germline ends. Germline assignment: CDR1 LGHNA and CDR2 YSLEER. The CDR3 sequence is 17 residues long. The CDR3 protein is CASRKVYQVMGYQPQHF. In DNA, the CDR3 is TGCGCCAGCAGGAAAGTATATCAGGTTATGGGTTATCAGCCCCAGCATTTT.

This clone appeared once. This chain's CDR3 is CASSDDWTGNQPQHF. In DNA, the CDR3 is TGTGCCAGCAGCGACGATTGGACAGGCAATCAGCCCCAGCATTTT. The V and J genes are TRBV5-8 and TRBJ1-5; possible D gene TRBD1, 6 bases. The CDR3 totals 15 residues. V was pared by 4 bases and J by 2 bases, with 13 bases between. The germline gives CDR1 SGHTS, CDR2 YDEGEE. Full variable domain (outside the CDR3, taken from reference TRBV5-8 and TRBJ1-5): EAGVTQSPTHLIKTRGQQATLRCSPISGHTSVYWYQQALGLGLQFLLWYDEGEERNRGNFPPRFSGRQFPNYSSELNVNALELEDSALYLCASSDDWTGNQPQHFGDGTRLSIL.

V usage is TRBV29-1 and J usage is TRBJ1-4; D may be TRBD1 (6 bases). V shed 3 bases and J shed 12 bases, with 11 bases lying between them. The CDR3 consists of 11 residues. Germline assignment: CDR1 SQVTM and CDR2 ANQGSEA. CDR3 DNA sequence: TGCAGCGTTGATCAGGGGAGGGAACTGTTTTTT. It codes for CSVDQGRELFF. The whole variable domain, filled in from reference TRBV29-1 and TRBJ1-4, reads SAVISQKPSRDICQRGTSLTIQCQVDSQVTMMFWYRQQPGQSLTLIATANQGSEATYESGFVIDKFPISRPNLTFSTLTVSNMSPEDSSIYLCSVDQGRELFFGSGTQLSVL.

The rearrangement joins TRBV2 to TRBJ1-5; a possible D gene is TRBD1 (5 bases). The CDR3 has 14 residues. CDR1 is SNHLY, CDR2 FYNNEI, per germline. Deletions cut 4 bases from V and 4 bases from J, with 11 bases between. CDR3 coding DNA: TGTGCCAGCAGTGCAAACGGGGGAAATCAGCCCCAGCATTTT. Protein sequence: CASSANGGNQPQHF.

The V gene is TRBV19, the J gene TRBJ1-2; TRBD1 matches at 8 bases. CDR1 is LNHDA and CDR2 is SQIVND in the germline V gene (reference sequence). The CDR3 runs to 18 residues. V lost 7 bases and J lost 2; bases outside the gene matches: 18. The CDR3 reads CASTQIGTGKSSNYGYTF. DNA for the CDR3: TGTGCCAGTACCCAAATTGGGACAGGAAAATCATCCAACTATGGCTACACCTTC. Full variable domain (rest looked up from reference TRBV19 and TRBJ1-2): DGGITQSPKYLFRKEGQNVTLSCEQNLNHDAMYWYRQDPGQGLRLIYYSQIVNDFQKGDIAEGYSVSREKKESFPLTVTSAQKNPTAFYLCASTQIGTGKSSNYGYTFGSGTRLTVV.

This clone was found once. The sample carries other DNA sequences with the same CDR3. The J gene is TRBJ1-6, the V gene TRBV18; 9 bases align to TRBD1. V lost 5 bases and J lost 7; bases outside the gene matches: 3. This CDR3 is built from 14 residues. Germline V gene data show CDR1 as KGHSH and CDR2 as LQKENI. CDR3 nucleotide sequence: TGTGCCAGCTCAAGGGACAGGGAGAATTCACCCCTCCACTTT. It yields the protein CASSRDRENSPLHF.

V is TRBV23-1 and J is TRBJ2-1, with D possibly TRBD1 on 6 matching bases. TRBV23-1 is recorded as an ORF, its role being uncertain. Trimming cost V 3 bases and J 9 bases, with 18 bases left between them. The CDR3 covers 15 residues. CDR3 DNA: TGCGCCAGCAGTCAGGGGACACTGCCTTGTGGTGAGCAGTTCTTC. This codes for CASSQGTLPCGEQFF.

The chain recombines TRBV5-1 with TRBJ2-7, with D tentatively TRBD2 (5 bases). The CDR3 is made up of 15 amino acids. The germline V gene has CDR1 SGHRS and CDR2 YFSETQ. V was cut by 2 bases and J by 2 bases, with 14 bases left in between. The CDR3 region is CASSFRGPTAYEQYF. The CDR3 DNA is TGCGCCAGCAGCTTTCGCGGGCCCACCGCCTACGAGCAGTACTTC.

This clone was recorded only once. The J gene is TRBJ2-7, the V gene TRBV11-1; 9 nucleotides line up with TRBD2. Trimming at V came to 4 bases and at J to 1 base, leaving 5 bases not matched to a gene. CDR1 and CDR2 from the germline V gene are SGHAT and FQDESV (reference sequence). The CDR3 sequence is 15 residues long. The CDR3 sequence: CASSSVAGVSYEQYF. CDR3 in DNA: TGTGCCAGCAGCTCCGTAGCGGGAGTGTCCTACGAGCAGTACTTC. Variable domain in full (rest from reference TRBV11-1 and TRBJ2-7): EAEVAQSPRYKITEKSQAVAFWCDPISGHATLYWYRQILGQGPELLVQFQDESVVDDSQLPKDRFSAERLKGVDSTLKIQPAELGDSAMYLCASSSVAGVSYEQYFGPGTRLTVT.